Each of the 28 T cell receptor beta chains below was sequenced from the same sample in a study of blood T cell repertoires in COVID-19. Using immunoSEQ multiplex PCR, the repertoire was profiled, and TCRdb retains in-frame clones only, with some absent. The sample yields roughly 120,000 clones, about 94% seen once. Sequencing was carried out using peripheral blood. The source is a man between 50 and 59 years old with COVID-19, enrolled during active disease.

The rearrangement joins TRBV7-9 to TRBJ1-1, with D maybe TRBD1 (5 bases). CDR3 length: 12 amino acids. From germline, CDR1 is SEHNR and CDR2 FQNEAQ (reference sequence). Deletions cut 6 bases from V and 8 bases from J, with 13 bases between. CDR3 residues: CASSRVRGEAFF. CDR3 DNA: TGTGCCAGCAGTCGAGTACGGGGGGAAGCTTTCTTT.

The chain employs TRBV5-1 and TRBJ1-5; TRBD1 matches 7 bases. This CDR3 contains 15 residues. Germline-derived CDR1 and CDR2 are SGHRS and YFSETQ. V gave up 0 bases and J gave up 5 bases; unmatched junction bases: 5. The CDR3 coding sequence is TGCGCCAGCAGCTTGGCCGGACAGGAACATCAGCCCCAGCATTTT. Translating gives CASSLAGQEHQPQHF.

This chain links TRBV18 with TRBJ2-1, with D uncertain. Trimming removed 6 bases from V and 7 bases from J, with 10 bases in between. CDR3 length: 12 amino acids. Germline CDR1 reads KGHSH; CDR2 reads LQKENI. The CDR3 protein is CASSSLVNEQFF. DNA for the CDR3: TGTGCCAGCTCTTCACTCGTAAATGAGCAGTTCTTC.

In DNA form, the CDR3 reads TGTGCCATCGGTTTAGGGACAGGGGGAGAGGGTACGCAGTATTTT. It codes for CAIGLGTGGEGTQYF. This rearrangement joins TRBV10-3 to TRBJ2-3; the match to TRBD1 covers 11 bases. This CDR3 comprises 15 residues. Germline-derived CDR1 and CDR2 are ENHRY and SYGVKD. V dropped 8 bases and J dropped 8; count of bases not matched to a gene: 12.

In DNA form, the CDR3 reads TGTGCCAGTAGTATAGCGCCTAGCGGGACCTACGAGCAGTACTTC. This codes for CASSIAPSGTYEQYF. The chain recombines TRBV19 with TRBJ2-7; 9 positions agree with TRBD2. Per germline, CDR1 LNHDA and CDR2 SQIVND (reference sequence). The junction had 3 bases not matched to a gene; V was cut back by 1 base and J by 2 bases. The CDR3 runs to 15 residues.

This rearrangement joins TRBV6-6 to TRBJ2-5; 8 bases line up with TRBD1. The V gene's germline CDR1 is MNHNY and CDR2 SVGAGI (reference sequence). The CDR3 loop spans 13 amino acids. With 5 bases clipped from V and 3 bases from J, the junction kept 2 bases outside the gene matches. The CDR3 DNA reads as TGTGCCAGCAGTGCGACAGGGGAAGAGACCCAGTACTTC. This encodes CASSATGEETQYF.

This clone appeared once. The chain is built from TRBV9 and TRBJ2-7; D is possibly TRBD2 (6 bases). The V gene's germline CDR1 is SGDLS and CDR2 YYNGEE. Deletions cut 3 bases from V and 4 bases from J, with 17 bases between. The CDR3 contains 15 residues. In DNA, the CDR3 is TGTGCCAGCAGCGGGGGGGACCTCCCGCGATACGAGCAGTACTTC. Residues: CASSGGDLPRYEQYF.

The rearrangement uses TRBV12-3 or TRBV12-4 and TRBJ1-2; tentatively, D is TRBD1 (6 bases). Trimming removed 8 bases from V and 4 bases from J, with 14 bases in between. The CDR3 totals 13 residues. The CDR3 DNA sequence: TGTGCCAGCCGACGGGGGGGCACCTATGGCTACACCTTC. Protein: CASRRGGTYGYTF.

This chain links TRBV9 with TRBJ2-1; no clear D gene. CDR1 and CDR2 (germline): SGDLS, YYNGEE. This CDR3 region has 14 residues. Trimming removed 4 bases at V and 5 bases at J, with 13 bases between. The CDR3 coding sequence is TGTGCCAGCAGCCCCAGTCAACGGGACAATGAGCAGTTCTTC. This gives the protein CASSPSQRDNEQFF.

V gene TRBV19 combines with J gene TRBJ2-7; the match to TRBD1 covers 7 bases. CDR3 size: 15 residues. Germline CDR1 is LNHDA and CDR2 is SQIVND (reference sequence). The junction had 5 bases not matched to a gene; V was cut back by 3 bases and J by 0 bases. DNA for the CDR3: TGTGCCAGTAGTATGACTGGGACAGCCTCCTACGAGCAGTACTTC. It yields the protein CASSMTGTASYEQYF.

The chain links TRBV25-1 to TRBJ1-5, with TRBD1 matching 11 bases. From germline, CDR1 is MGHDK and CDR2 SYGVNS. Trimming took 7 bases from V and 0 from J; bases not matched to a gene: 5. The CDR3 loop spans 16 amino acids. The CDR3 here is CASTWGQGGSNQPQHF. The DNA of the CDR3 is TGTGCCAGCACATGGGGACAGGGGGGTAGCAATCAGCCCCAGCATTTT.

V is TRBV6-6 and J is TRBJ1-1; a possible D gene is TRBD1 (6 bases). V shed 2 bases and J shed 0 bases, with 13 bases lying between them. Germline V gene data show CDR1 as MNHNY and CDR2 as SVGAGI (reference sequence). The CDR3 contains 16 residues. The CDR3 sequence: CASSYLQGFLNTEAFF. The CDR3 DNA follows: TGTGCCAGCAGTTACCTTCAGGGGTTCCTGAACACTGAAGCTTTCTTT.

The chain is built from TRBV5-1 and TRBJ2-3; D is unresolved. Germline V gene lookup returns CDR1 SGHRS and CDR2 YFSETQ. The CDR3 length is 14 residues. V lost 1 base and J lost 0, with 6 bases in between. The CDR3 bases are TGCGCCAGCAGCTTGACGGAGAGCACAGATACGCAGTATTTT. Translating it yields CASSLTESTDTQYF. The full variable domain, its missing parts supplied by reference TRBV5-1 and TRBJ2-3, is KAGVTQTPRYLIKTRGQQVTLSCSPISGHRSVSWYQQTPGQGLQFLFEYFSETQRNKGNFPGRFSGRQFSNSRSEMNVSTLELGDSALYLCASSLTESTDTQYFGPGTRLTVL.

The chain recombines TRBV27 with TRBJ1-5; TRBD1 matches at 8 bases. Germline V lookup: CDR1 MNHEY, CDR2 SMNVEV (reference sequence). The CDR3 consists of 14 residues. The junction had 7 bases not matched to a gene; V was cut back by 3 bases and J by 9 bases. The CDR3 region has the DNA TGTGCCAGCAGTTTGCAGGGGGCCTATCCGCCCCAGCATTTT. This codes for CASSLQGAYPPQHF.

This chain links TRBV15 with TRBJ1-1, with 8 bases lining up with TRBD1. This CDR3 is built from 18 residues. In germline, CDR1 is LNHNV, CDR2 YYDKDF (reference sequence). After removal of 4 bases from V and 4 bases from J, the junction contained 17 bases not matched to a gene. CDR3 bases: TGTGCCACCAGCACCCGAAGCGACAGGGGCGATGGTCGCACTGAAGCTTTCTTT. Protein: CATSTRSDRGDGRTEAFF.

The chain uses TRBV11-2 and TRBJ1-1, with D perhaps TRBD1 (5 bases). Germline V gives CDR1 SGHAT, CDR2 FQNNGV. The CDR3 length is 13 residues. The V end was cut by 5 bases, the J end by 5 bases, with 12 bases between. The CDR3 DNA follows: TGTGCCAGCAGCCAGGGCCGCGTAACTGAAGCTTTCTTT. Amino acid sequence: CASSQGRVTEAFF.

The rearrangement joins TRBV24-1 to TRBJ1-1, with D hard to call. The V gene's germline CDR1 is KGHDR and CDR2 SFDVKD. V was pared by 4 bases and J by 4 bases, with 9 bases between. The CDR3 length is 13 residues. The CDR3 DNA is TGTGCCACCAGTGAGGGTGGAGGCACTGAAGCTTTCTTT. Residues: CATSEGGGTEAFF.

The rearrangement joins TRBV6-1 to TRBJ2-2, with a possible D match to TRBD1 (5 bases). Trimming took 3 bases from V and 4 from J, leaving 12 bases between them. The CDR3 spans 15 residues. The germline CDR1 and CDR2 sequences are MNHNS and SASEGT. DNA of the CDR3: TGTGCCAGCAGTGAGGTGACAGAAGGCACCGGGGAGCTGTTTTTT. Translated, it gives CASSEVTEGTGELFF.

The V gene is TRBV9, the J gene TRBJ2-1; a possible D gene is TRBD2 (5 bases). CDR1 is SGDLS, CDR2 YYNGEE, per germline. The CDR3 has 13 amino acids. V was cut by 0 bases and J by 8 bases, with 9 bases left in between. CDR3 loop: CASSVGPEDEQFF. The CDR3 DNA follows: TGTGCCAGCAGCGTAGGCCCGGAGGATGAGCAGTTCTTC. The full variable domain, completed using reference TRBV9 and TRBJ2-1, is DSGVTQTPKHLITATGQRVTLRCSPRSGDLSVYWYQQSLDQGLQFLIQYYNGEERAKGNILERFSAQQFPDLHSELNLSSLELGDSALYFCASSVGPEDEQFFGPGTRLTVL.

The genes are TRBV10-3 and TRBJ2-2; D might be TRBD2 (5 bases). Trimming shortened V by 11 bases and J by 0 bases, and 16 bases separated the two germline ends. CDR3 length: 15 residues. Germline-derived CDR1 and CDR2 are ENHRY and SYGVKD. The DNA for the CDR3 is TGTGCCGTCGCGGGCGGCGGGCCGAACACCGGGGAGCTGTTTTTT. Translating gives CAVAGGGPNTGELFF.

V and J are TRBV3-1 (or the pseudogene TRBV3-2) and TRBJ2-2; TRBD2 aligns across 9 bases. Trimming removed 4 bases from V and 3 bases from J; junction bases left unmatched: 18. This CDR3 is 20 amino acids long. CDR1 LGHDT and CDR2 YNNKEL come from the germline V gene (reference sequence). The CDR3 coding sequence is TGTGCCAGCAGCCCGCGACTAGCGGCCGCGATTATCGAGGACACCGGGGAGCTGTTTTTT. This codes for CASSPRLAAAIIEDTGELFF.

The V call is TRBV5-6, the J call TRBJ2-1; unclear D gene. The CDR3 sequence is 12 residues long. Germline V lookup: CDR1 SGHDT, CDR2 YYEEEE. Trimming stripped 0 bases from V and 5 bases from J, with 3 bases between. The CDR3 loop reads CASSLGDNEQFF. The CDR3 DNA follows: TGTGCCAGCAGCTTGGGCGACAATGAGCAGTTCTTC.

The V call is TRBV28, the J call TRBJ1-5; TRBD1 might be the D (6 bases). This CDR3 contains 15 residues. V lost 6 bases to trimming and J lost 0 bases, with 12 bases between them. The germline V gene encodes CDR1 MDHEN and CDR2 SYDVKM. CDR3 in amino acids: CASSLQGRSNQPQHF. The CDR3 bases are TGTGCCAGCAGCCTACAGGGACGTAGCAATCAGCCCCAGCATTTT. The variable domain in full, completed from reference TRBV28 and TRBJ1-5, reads DVKVTQSSRYLVKRTGEKVFLECVQDMDHENMFWYRQDPGLGLRLIYFSYDVKMKEKGDIPEGYSVSREKKERFSLILESASTNQTSMYLCASSLQGRSNQPQHFGDGTRLSIL.

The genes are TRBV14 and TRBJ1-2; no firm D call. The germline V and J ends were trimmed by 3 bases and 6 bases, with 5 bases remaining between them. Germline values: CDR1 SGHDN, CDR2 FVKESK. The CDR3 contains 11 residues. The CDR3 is CASSQGHGYTF. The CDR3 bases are TGTGCCAGCAGCCAGGGCCATGGCTACACCTTC.

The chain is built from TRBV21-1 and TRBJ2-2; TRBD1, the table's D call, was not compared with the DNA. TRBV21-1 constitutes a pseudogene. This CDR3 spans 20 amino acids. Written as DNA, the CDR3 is TGTGCCAGCAACTTTACTAACCCCGGGACAGGGGGCAGGTACACCGGGGAGCTGTTTTTT. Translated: CASNFTNPGTGGRYTGELFF.

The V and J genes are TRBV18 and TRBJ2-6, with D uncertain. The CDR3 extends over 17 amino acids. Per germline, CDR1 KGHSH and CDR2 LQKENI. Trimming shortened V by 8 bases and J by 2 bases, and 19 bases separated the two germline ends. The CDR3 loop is CASTPIESVTGANVLTF. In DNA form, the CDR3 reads TGTGCCAGCACGCCCATAGAGTCGGTTACTGGGGCCAACGTCCTGACTTTC.

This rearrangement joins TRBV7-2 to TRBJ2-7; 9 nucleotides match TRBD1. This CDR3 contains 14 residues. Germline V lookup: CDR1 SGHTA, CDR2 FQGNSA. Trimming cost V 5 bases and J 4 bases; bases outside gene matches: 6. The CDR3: CASSPGTGRYEQYF. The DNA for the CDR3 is TGTGCCAGCAGCCCCGGGACAGGGAGATACGAGCAGTACTTC.

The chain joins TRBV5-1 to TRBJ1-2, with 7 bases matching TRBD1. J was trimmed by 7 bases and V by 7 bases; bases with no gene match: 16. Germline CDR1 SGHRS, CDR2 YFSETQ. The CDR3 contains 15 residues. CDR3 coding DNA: TGCGCCAGCCAGGAACCCGGGACAGAGGGAAGTGGCTACACCTTC. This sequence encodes CASQEPGTEGSGYTF.